One T cell receptor (beta chain) is described in this entry. This CDR3 is built from 13 residues. Germline V gene data show CDR1 as SQVTM and CDR2 as ANQGSEA. V shed 4 bases, J shed 3 bases, and the junction held 3 bases outside the gene matches. This record comes from a study of T-cell memory formation after mild COVID-19. TCRdb reprocessed the 5' RACE reads with MiXCR, giving one entry per CDR3 protein. The sample gives a few hundred thousand distinct CDR3 sequences, around 28% of which show up once; approximately 12% is in the top ten. The specimen was PBMCs or a T cell subset sorted from them (not recorded which). This sequence originates from an adult woman who had mild COVID-19 (a few samples of this study predate the infection). Cell type and time point are not known. The rearrangement uses TRBV29-1 and TRBJ2-7, with 10 bases identical to TRBD2. Written as DNA, the CDR3 is TGCAGCGTTGTAGGGACTAGCGACTACGAGCAGTACTTC. Protein product: CSVVGTSDYEQYF.